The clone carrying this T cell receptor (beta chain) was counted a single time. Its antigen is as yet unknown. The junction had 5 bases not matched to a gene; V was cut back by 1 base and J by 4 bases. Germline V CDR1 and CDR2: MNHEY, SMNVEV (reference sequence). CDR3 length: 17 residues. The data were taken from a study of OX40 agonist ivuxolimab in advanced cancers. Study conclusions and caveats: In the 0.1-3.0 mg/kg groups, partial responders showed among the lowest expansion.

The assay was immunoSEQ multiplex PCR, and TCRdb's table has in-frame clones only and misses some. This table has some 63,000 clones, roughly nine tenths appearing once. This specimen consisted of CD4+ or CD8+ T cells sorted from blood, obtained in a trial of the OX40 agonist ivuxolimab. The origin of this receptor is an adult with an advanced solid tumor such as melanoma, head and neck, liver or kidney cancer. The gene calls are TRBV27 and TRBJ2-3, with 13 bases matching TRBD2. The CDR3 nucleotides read TGTGCCAGCAGTTTATTAACTAGCGGGGGGGCATCAGATACGCAGTATTTT. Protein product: CASSLLTSGGASDTQYF.